What follows are 26 T cell receptor beta chains derived from one specimen sequenced in a study of blood T cell repertoires in COVID-19. Sequencing used immunoSEQ multiplex PCR; TCRdb keeps in-frame clones, though not all of them. The data contain approximately 160,000 clones, roughly 84% of them singletons. Sequencing used peripheral blood. These receptors all stem from a young man with active or convalescent COVID-19.

This clone has just a few counts. The chain employs TRBV6-1 and TRBJ1-4; 7 nucleotides line up with TRBD1. Germline V gene sequence: CDR1 MNHNS, CDR2 SASEGT. J gave up 0 bases and V 4 bases, and 5 bases lay outside the gene matches. The CDR3 contains 16 residues. CDR3 in DNA: TGTGCCAGCAGTGGACGACAGGGATCAACTAATGAAAAACTGTTTTTT. Translated: CASSGRQGSTNEKLFF.

The rearrangement uses TRBV5-1 and TRBJ1-1, with 12 nucleotides matching TRBD1. The ends lost 4 bases at V and 6 bases at J; junction bases unmatched: 4. This CDR3 is 14 amino acids long. CDR1 is SGHRS and CDR2 is YFSETQ in the germline V gene. In DNA form, the CDR3 reads TGCGCCAGCAGCCCGGGACAGGGGGCACCTGAAGCTTTCTTT. It specifies CASSPGQGAPEAFF. Filled out from reference TRBV5-1 and TRBJ1-1, the complete variable domain reads KAGVTQTPRYLIKTRGQQVTLSCSPISGHRSVSWYQQTPGQGLQFLFEYFSETQRNKGNFPGRFSGRQFSNSRSEMNVSTLELGDSALYLCASSPGQGAPEAFFGQGTRLTVV.

The J gene is TRBJ2-5, the V gene TRBV2, with D tentatively TRBD1 (6 bases). Germline V gene lookup returns CDR1 SNHLY and CDR2 FYNNEI. This CDR3 contains 15 residues. Trimming took 4 bases from V and 2 from J, leaving 14 bases between them. The CDR3 protein is CASSARGGQQETQYF. The CDR3, as DNA: TGTGCCAGCAGTGCTAGAGGAGGACAGCAAGAGACCCAGTACTTC. The complete variable domain, with remaining parts taken from reference TRBV2 and TRBJ2-5, reads EPEVTQTPSHQVTQMGQEVILRCVPISNHLYFYWYRQILGQKVEFLVSFYNNEISEKSEIFDDQFSVERPDGSNFTLKIRSTKLEDSAMYFCASSARGGQQETQYFGPGTRLLVL.

This clone has a single count. The CDR3 DNA sequence: TGTGCCAGCAGCCCAGGGACAGCCCGCGGGCTTAACTATGGCTACACCTTC. It yields the protein CASSPGTARGLNYGYTF. The gene calls are TRBV5-4 and TRBJ1-2, with 7 bases that match TRBD1. With 4 bases clipped from V and 1 base from J, the junction kept 13 bases outside the gene matches. The CDR3 covers 17 residues. Germline lookup yields CDR1 SGHNT and CDR2 YYREEE (reference sequence).

The rearrangement joins TRBV11-2 to TRBJ1-4; TRBD1 might be the D (6 bases). CDR3 length equals 14 residues. V dropped 7 bases and J dropped 6 bases, with 15 bases sitting between them. The germline V gene encodes CDR1 SGHAT and CDR2 FQNNGV. In DNA, the CDR3 is TGTGCCAGCAAACACACAGGGCTTTATGAAAAACTGTTTTTT. This encodes CASKHTGLYEKLFF.

The table lists this clone with a few counts. The chain is built from TRBV19 and TRBJ1-2, with D possibly matching TRBD1 (6 bases). The CDR3 is made up of 16 amino acids. Germline CDR1 reads LNHDA; CDR2 reads SQIVND (reference sequence). V shed 3 bases and J shed 5 bases, with 19 bases lying between them. This CDR3 reads CASSISWTEGRYGYTF. The DNA of the CDR3 is TGTGCCAGTAGTATTTCTTGGACAGAGGGGCGGTATGGCTACACCTTC.

This clone has just a few counts. In DNA form, the CDR3 reads TGCGCCAGCAGCCAAGATGGGGGGGGTGCCCGTGCGCGGGTGTCCACCATATATTTT. Translated, it gives CASSQDGGGARARVSTIYF. V is TRBV4-3 and J is TRBJ1-3; D perhaps matches TRBD1 (5 bases). The CDR3 loop spans 19 amino acids. V was cut by 0 bases and J by 9 bases, with 27 bases left in between. Germline V gene data show CDR1 as LGHNA and CDR2 as YSLEER.

J is TRBJ2-7 and V is TRBV9, with TRBD2 as a possible D gene (6 bases). This CDR3 spans 15 amino acids. V was trimmed by 0 bases and J by 0 bases, leaving 10 bases between them. Germline V gene lookup returns CDR1 SGDLS and CDR2 YYNGEE. The DNA of the CDR3 is TGTGCCAGCAGCGTAGACGGGAGCCTCTCCTACGAGCAGTACTTC. This codes for CASSVDGSLSYEQYF. Full variable domain (outside the CDR3, taken from reference TRBV9 and TRBJ2-7): DSGVTQTPKHLITATGQRVTLRCSPRSGDLSVYWYQQSLDQGLQFLIQYYNGEERAKGNILERFSAQQFPDLHSELNLSSLELGDSALYFCASSVDGSLSYEQYFGPGTRLTVT.

This chain uses TRBV3-1 (or the pseudogene TRBV3-2) with TRBJ2-7; TRBD1 matches at 8 bases. The V and J ends lost 8 bases and 4 bases, in that order; junction bases with no gene match: 7. The CDR3 sequence is 13 residues long. Germline V gives CDR1 LGHDT, CDR2 YNNKEL (reference sequence). The CDR3 loop is CASADRGRYEQYF. For the CDR3, the DNA is TGTGCCAGCGCAGACAGGGGCCGGTACGAGCAGTACTTC.

CDR3 nucleotides: TGTGCCAGCAGTGTAGGAGTGGGGACAGGGGGTGGCTACACCTTC. Protein sequence: CASSVGVGTGGGYTF. V and J are TRBV2 and TRBJ1-2, with 11 bases that match TRBD1. Germline assignment: CDR1 SNHLY and CDR2 FYNNEI. The CDR3 consists of 15 residues. The V and J ends lost 4 bases and 7 bases, in that order; junction bases with no gene match: 8.

The chain has TRBV6-1 and TRBJ2-5; TRBD2 matches at 8 bases. Per the germline V gene, CDR1 is MNHNS and CDR2 is SASEGT. The trim removed 2 bases at V and 5 bases at J, leaving 10 bases unmatched. This CDR3 has 16 residues. The CDR3 DNA is TGTGCCAGCAGTGAACTTTCCGGGGGGGGAAGGGAGACCCAGTACTTC. It encodes CASSELSGGGRETQYF.

The J gene is TRBJ2-2, the V gene TRBV7-2; 9 bases are a match to TRBD2. The V gene end was trimmed by 6 bases and the J gene end by 6 bases; junction bases not matched to a gene: 17. The CDR3 is 18 residues long. The germline gives CDR1 SGHTA, CDR2 FQGNSA. The DNA for the CDR3 is TGTGCCAGCAGACTTCCAGGCTTAGCGGGAGATCGTGCCGGGGAGCTGTTTTTT. Amino acid sequence: CASRLPGLAGDRAGELFF. The whole variable domain, remainder taken from reference TRBV7-2 and TRBJ2-2, is GAGVSQSPSNKVTEKGKDVELRCDPISGHTALYWYRQSLGQGLEFLIYFQGNSAPDKSGLPSDRFSAERTGGSVSTLTIQRTQQEDSAVYLCASRLPGLAGDRAGELFFGEGSRLTVL.

The rearrangement joins TRBV19 to TRBJ2-7; TRBD2 matches 8 bases. This CDR3 spans 14 amino acids. Germline CDR1 and CDR2: LNHDA and SQIVND (reference sequence). The ends lost 3 bases at V and 4 bases at J; junction bases unmatched: 5. For the CDR3, the DNA is TGTGCCAGTAGTATGGGGCTAGCGGGTTACGAGCAGTACTTC. Its translation: CASSMGLAGYEQYF.

This sequence joins TRBV9 and TRBJ2-5; the D gene is possibly TRBD2 (5 bases). V was trimmed by 0 bases and J by 0 bases, leaving 12 bases between them. The CDR3 extends over 16 amino acids. Germline V gene data show CDR1 as SGDLS and CDR2 as YYNGEE. The CDR3 here is CASSVGFRRDQETQYF. CDR3 nucleotide sequence: TGTGCCAGCAGCGTAGGGTTTCGGCGGGACCAAGAGACCCAGTACTTC.

This clone was seen once. This sequence joins TRBV30 and TRBJ2-1; TRBD2 matches 7 bases. Germline V gene sequence: CDR1 GTSNPN, CDR2 SVGIG (reference sequence). V gave up 0 bases and J gave up 6 bases; unmatched junction bases: 11. CDR3 length: 16 amino acids. CDR3 in DNA: TGTGCCTGGAGTGTTGGGTGGCGGGAGTTGTCCAATGAGCAGTTCTTC. Protein product: CAWSVGWRELSNEQFF.

The CDR3 DNA sequence: TGTGCCAGCAGCCAAGATGGGACTAGCTACAATGAGCAGTTCTTC. As protein: CASSQDGTSYNEQFF. The V call is TRBV3-1 (or the pseudogene TRBV3-2), the J call TRBJ2-1, with 8 positions matching TRBD2. V shed 0 bases and J 3 bases; nucleotides not matched to a gene: 1. Germline V gene lookup returns CDR1 LGHDT and CDR2 YNNKEL (reference sequence). The CDR3 is 15 residues long.

The chain recombines TRBV7-9 with TRBJ2-1; 7 bases match TRBD1. V shed 5 bases, J shed 6 bases, and the junction held 7 bases outside the gene matches. This CDR3 contains 14 residues. The V gene's germline CDR1 is SEHNR and CDR2 FQNEAQ (reference sequence). The CDR3 nucleotides are TGTGCCAGCAGCACCCGACAGGGCCCCAATGAGCAGTTCTTC. Its protein product is CASSTRQGPNEQFF.

The chain carries TRBV28 and TRBJ2-3; possible D gene TRBD2, 5 bases. Trimming cost V 7 bases and J 0 bases, with 14 bases left between them. Germline loops: CDR1 MDHEN, CDR2 SYDVKM. This CDR3 has 15 amino acids. This CDR3 is CASTLEGSSTDTQYF. DNA of the CDR3: TGTGCCAGCACCCTAGAGGGTTCTAGCACAGATACGCAGTATTTT.

The chain couples TRBV5-4 to TRBJ1-1; 8 bases are a match to TRBD1. V trimming: 3 bases; J trimming: 5 bases; junction bases outside the gene matches: 9. The CDR3 loop spans 15 amino acids. Germline CDR1 and CDR2: SGHNT and YYREEE (reference sequence). CDR3 protein: CASSSVETGVTEAFF. CDR3 coding DNA: TGTGCCAGCAGCTCGGTCGAGACAGGGGTGACTGAAGCTTTCTTT. Filled out from reference TRBV5-4 and TRBJ1-1, the complete variable domain reads ETGVTQSPTHLIKTRGQQVTLRCSSQSGHNTVSWYQQALGQGPQFIFQYYREEENGRGNFPPRFSGLQFPNYSSELNVNALELDDSALYLCASSSVETGVTEAFFGQGTRLTVV.

A single count supports this clone. The genes are TRBV6-5 and TRBJ2-5; 8 nucleotides line up with TRBD1. The CDR3 is 14 amino acids. J was trimmed by 0 bases and V by 8 bases; bases with no gene match: 5. Germline V gene lookup returns CDR1 MNHEY and CDR2 SVGAGI. The CDR3 is CASFRGPDQETQYF. The CDR3 coding sequence is TGTGCCAGCTTCAGGGGGCCGGACCAAGAGACCCAGTACTTC.

The V gene is TRBV5-1, the J gene TRBJ2-1; 11 bases match TRBD2. V lost 0 bases, J lost 3 bases, and 2 bases stayed unmatched. This CDR3 is 16 amino acids long. Germline V gene data show CDR1 as SGHRS and CDR2 as YFSETQ. The CDR3 sequence: CASSLAGTSGYNEQFF. CDR3 sequence (DNA): TGCGCCAGCAGCTTGGCCGGGACTAGCGGCTACAATGAGCAGTTCTTC.

The chain combines TRBV5-1 with TRBJ2-1; 9 positions agree with TRBD1. V dropped 2 bases and J dropped 7; count of bases not matched to a gene: 13. Per germline, CDR1 SGHRS and CDR2 YFSETQ. The CDR3 covers 17 residues. The CDR3 here is CASSLQAGTGRRNEQFF. The CDR3 nucleotides are TGCGCCAGCAGCTTACAAGCCGGGACAGGGAGAAGGAATGAGCAGTTCTTC.

This clone was recorded only once. The chain links TRBV5-4 to TRBJ2-3; tentative D call: TRBD1 (5 bases). The CDR3 loop spans 15 amino acids. Germline V CDR1 and CDR2: SGHNT, YYREEE (reference sequence). The germline V and J ends were trimmed by 4 bases and 5 bases, with 17 bases remaining between them. CDR3 sequence reads: CASSPPGARRDTQYF. In DNA form, the CDR3 reads TGTGCCAGCAGCCCCCCTGGGGCGAGGAGAGATACGCAGTATTTT.

This chain joins TRBV7-2 and TRBJ2-7, with D maybe TRBD2 (5 bases). In germline, CDR1 is SGHTA, CDR2 FQGNSA. This CDR3 is 13 amino acids long. V was shortened by 5 bases and J by 5 bases, with 13 bases between the two germline ends. The CDR3 DNA reads as TGTGCCAGCAGCATAGAGCCGGGGAACGAGCAGTACTTC. Translating it yields CASSIEPGNEQYF.

V is TRBV15 and J is TRBJ1-1, with TRBD1 matching 9 bases. V was pared by 1 base and J by 0 bases, with 6 bases of the junction left unmatched. Germline assignment: CDR1 LNHNV and CDR2 YYDKDF (reference sequence). The CDR3 loop spans 17 amino acids. The CDR3 sequence: CATSRVPGQGMNTEAFF. The DNA for the CDR3 is TGTGCCACCAGCAGAGTCCCGGGACAGGGAATGAACACTGAAGCTTTCTTT. Full variable domain (missing parts from reference TRBV15 and TRBJ1-1): DAMVIQNPRYQVTQFGKPVTLSCSQTLNHNVMYWYQQKSSQAPKLLFHYYDKDFNNEADTPDNFQSRRPNTSFCFLDIRSPGLGDTAMYLCATSRVPGQGMNTEAFFGQGTRLTVV.

CDR3 protein: CASSQGRGATDTQYF. CDR3 coding DNA: TGCGCCAGCAGCCAAGGAAGGGGCGCCACAGATACGCAGTATTTT. The genes are TRBV4-1 and TRBJ2-3; possible D gene TRBD1, 5 bases. V was clipped by 1 base and J by 2 bases, with 10 bases between them. The germline V gene encodes CDR1 MGHRA and CDR2 YSYEKL. The CDR3 loop spans 15 amino acids.